Below, one T cell receptor beta chain is given with its context. Its antigen is undetermined. Libraries were prepared by immunoSEQ multiplex PCR; TCRdb keeps only in-frame clonotypes and omits some of them. The sample comprises 100,000 to 120,000 clones, 86% of which are singletons, and approximately 3% rests with the top ten. The sample belongs to a study of T cell responses to AZD1222 COVID-19 vaccine. The study, taken as a whole, reports: Spike-spanning, vaccine-associated CD4 TCRs were dominant at 160-218 and 743-854. The donor cohort was predominantly white British with a female majority, and clonal diversity may have been underestimated.

Germline CDR1 and CDR2: PRHDT and FYEKMQ (reference sequence). The CDR3 runs 14 residues. The trim removed 5 bases at V and 10 bases at J, leaving 11 bases unmatched. The TCR sequence derives from an adult in good health. This material consisted of peripheral blood, taken on day 0 of AZD1222 vaccination. The gene calls are TRBV13 and TRBJ1-1; 9 bases fit TRBD1. The CDR3 nucleotides read TGTGCCAGCAGCCCACAAGGACAGGGGATGGGAGCTTTCTTT. Protein: CASSPQGQGMGAFF. Full variable domain (missing parts from reference TRBV13 and TRBJ1-1): AAGVIQSPRHLIKEKRETATLKCYPIPRHDTVYWYQQGPGQDPQFLISFYEKMQSDKGSIPDRFSAQQFSDYHSELNMSSLELGDSALYFCASSPQGQGMGAFFGQGTRLTVV.